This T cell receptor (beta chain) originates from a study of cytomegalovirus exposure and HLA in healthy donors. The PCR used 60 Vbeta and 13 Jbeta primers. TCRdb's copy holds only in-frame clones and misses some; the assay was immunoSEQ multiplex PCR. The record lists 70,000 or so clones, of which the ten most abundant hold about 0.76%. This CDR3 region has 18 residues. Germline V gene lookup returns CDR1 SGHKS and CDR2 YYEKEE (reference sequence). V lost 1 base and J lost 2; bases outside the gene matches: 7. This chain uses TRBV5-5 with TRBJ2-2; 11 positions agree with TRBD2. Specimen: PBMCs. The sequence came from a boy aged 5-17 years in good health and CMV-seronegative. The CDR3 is CASSLRLAGGTNTGELFF. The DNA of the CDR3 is TGTGCCAGCAGCTTGAGGCTAGCGGGGGGAACAAACACCGGGGAGCTGTTTTTT.